Here is one T cell receptor beta chain with its context. Its specificity is not known. Collection occurred without any documented infections or immune events in donors. The data are from a study of identifying expanded T cells in peripheral blood. The CDR3 sequence is 17 residues long. The V and J ends lost 3 bases and 0 bases respectively, with 15 bases between them. Germline CDR1 reads KGHSH; CDR2 reads LQKENI. Sequencing used immunoSEQ multiplex PCR; TCRdb keeps in-frame clones, though not all of them. Here the sample spans roughly 100,000 clones, approximately 88% being singletons. Study-wide results and caveats: Variance in clone template counts between approximately two-week samples significantly increased with total template count across all healthy donors. Over about two and four weeks, about 16 and 20 clones changed, versus around 1.2 between replicates.

The sample taken for sequencing was blood. The chain joins TRBV18 to TRBJ1-3, with D possibly TRBD1 on 5 matching bases. The sequence was obtained from a person aged 18 to 75 in good health. CDR3 region: CASSPSGTVYSGNTIYF. CDR3 bases: TGTGCCAGCTCACCGTCCGGGACGGTCTACTCTGGAAACACCATATATTTT.